One and the same sample provided the 27 T cell receptor beta chains below, sequenced in a study of T cells in Graves' hyperthyroidism and ophthalmopathy. What was amplified from RNA transcripts were TCR beta CDR3 regions. First-round RT-PCR targeting the TCR CDR3 was performed with the HTBI primer set. TCRdb analysed the multiplex PCR reads with MiXCR anew, one entry per CDR3 protein. The table has about 560,000 distinct CDR3 sequences, 35% to 55% seen once. Material: peripheral blood or thyroid tissue (not recorded which). The origin of the receptors is a woman younger than 30 with Graves' hyperthyroidism.

The table lists this clonotype with a count of one. The junction and the germline gene differ at one end; a read error may be behind it. The chain links TRBV13 to TRBJ1-1, with a possible D match to TRBD1 (6 bases). CDR1 and CDR2 (germline): PRHDT, FYEKMQ (reference sequence). This CDR3 contains 14 residues. For the CDR3, the DNA is TGTGCCAGCAGAGGTACAGGGAGGAACGCTGAAGCTTTCTTT. It encodes CASRGTGRNAEAFF.

The V and J genes are TRBV2 and TRBJ2-7; D call uncertain. This CDR3 comprises 13 residues. V was trimmed by 6 bases and J by 2 bases, leaving 11 bases between them. CDR1 and CDR2 (germline): SNHLY, FYNNEI. The CDR3 DNA sequence: TGTGCCAGCAGCCGGGCAGGTCCCTACGAGCAGTACTTC. Its translation is CASSRAGPYEQYF.

The genes are TRBV29-1 and TRBJ1-2; TRBD1 matches at 7 bases. The CDR3 has 11 residues. Germline CDR1 reads SQVTM; CDR2 reads ANQGSEA. Losses at the gene ends were 5 bases for V and 7 bases for J; bases not matched to a gene: 4. CDR3 region: CSVRDRGGYTF. The DNA for the CDR3 is TGCAGCGTTCGGGACAGAGGTGGCTACACCTTC. The full variable domain, completed using reference TRBV29-1 and TRBJ1-2, is SAVISQKPSRDICQRGTSLTIQCQVDSQVTMMFWYRQQPGQSLTLIATANQGSEATYESGFVIDKFPISRPNLTFSTLTVSNMSPEDSSIYLCSVRDRGGYTFGSGTRLTVV.

The CDR3 sequence is CASSLTASGGDEQYF. CDR3 bases: TGTGCCAGCAGCTTAACGGCGTCAGGGGGAGACGAGCAGTACTTC. The genes are TRBV7-9 and TRBJ2-7, with 7 bases lining up with TRBD1. Per the germline V gene, CDR1 is SEHNR and CDR2 is FQNEAQ (reference sequence). V trimming: 2 bases; J trimming: 5 bases; junction bases outside the gene matches: 9. CDR3 length: 15 amino acids. The whole variable domain, filled in from reference TRBV7-9 and TRBJ2-7, reads DTGVSQNPRHKITKRGQNVTFRCDPISEHNRLYWYRQTLGQGPEFLTYFQNEAQLEKSRLLSDRFSAERPKGSFSTLEIQRTEQGDSAMYLCASSLTASGGDEQYFGPGTRLTVT.

The V gene is TRBV29-1, the J gene TRBJ2-7; possibly TRBD1 or TRBD2 for D (5 bases each). Germline V gene lookup returns CDR1 SQVTM and CDR2 ANQGSEA. V was trimmed by 4 bases and J by 7 bases, leaving 17 bases between them. This CDR3 has 13 residues. CDR3 residues: CSVGRVGTGEQYF. In DNA form, the CDR3 reads TGCAGCGTTGGCAGGGTGGGGACCGGGGAGCAGTACTTC.

The chain links TRBV7-9 to TRBJ2-7; D is perhaps TRBD1 or TRBD2 (6 bases each). Germline V gene data show CDR1 as SEHNR and CDR2 as FQNEAQ (reference sequence). V gave up 5 bases and J gave up 0 bases, with 14 bases separating them. The CDR3 has 15 residues. CDR3 bases: TGTGCCAGCAGCCCCCGGGGGCAAAGCTCCTACGAGCAGTACTTC. This codes for CASSPRGQSSYEQYF.

The rearrangement uses TRBV12-3 or TRBV12-4 and TRBJ1-1, with TRBD1 matching 9 bases. The CDR3 is 16 amino acids. Unmatched junction bases numbered 11, after V lost 3 bases and J lost 6 bases. The CDR3 DNA reads TGTGCCAGCAGTTTGGGCCCGACAGGGGGGAGGGCTGAAGCTTTCTTT. Its protein is CASSLGPTGGRAEAFF.

The CDR3: CSARRNRGNTIYF. The CDR3 DNA reads as TGCAGTGCTAGACGGAACCGGGGAAACACCATATATTTT. The rearrangement joins TRBV20-1 to TRBJ1-3; D not resolved. CDR3 length equals 13 residues. Trimming removed 2 bases from V and 4 bases from J, with 9 bases in between. From germline, CDR1 is DFQATT and CDR2 SNEGSKA (reference sequence).

The V call is TRBV10-1, the J call TRBJ2-7, with no clear D. Germline V gives CDR1 WNHNN, CDR2 SYGVQD (reference sequence). The CDR3 length is 12 residues. The V and J ends lost 8 bases and 5 bases respectively, with 13 bases between them. Here the CDR3 DNA reads TGCGCCAGCTCCCGCAGCGTTCACGAGCAGTACTTC. Its translation: CASSRSVHEQYF.

This chain connects TRBV7-9 to TRBJ2-7; D perhaps matches TRBD1 (6 bases). The CDR3 consists of 11 residues. Germline V gene sequence: CDR1 SEHNR, CDR2 FQNEAQ (reference sequence). Trimming pared 5 bases from V and 12 bases from J, leaving 14 bases between. CDR3 sequence reads: CASSVRDTLYF. The CDR3 DNA follows: TGTGCCAGCAGCGTCCGGGACACCTTGTACTTC.

V gene TRBV13 combines with J gene TRBJ2-7; 7 bases map to TRBD2. CDR3 length equals 18 residues. Trimming at V came to 5 bases and at J to 1 base, leaving 17 bases not matched to a gene. The V gene's germline CDR1 is PRHDT and CDR2 FYEKMQ (reference sequence). CDR3 loop: CASSPAWLTGGSSYEQYF. The CDR3 DNA reads as TGTGCCAGCAGCCCCGCGTGGTTGACTGGCGGGAGTTCCTACGAGCAGTACTTC.

The chain carries TRBV15 and TRBJ1-5; the match to TRBD1 covers 8 bases. After removal of 11 bases from V and 6 bases from J, the junction contained 6 bases not matched to a gene. Germline CDR1 reads LNHNV; CDR2 reads YYDKDF (reference sequence). The CDR3 is made up of 12 amino acids. This CDR3 is CAPGQGGQPQHF. CDR3 coding DNA: TGTGCCCCCGGACAGGGCGGTCAGCCCCAGCATTTT.

V usage is TRBV7-2 and J usage is TRBJ2-7; unclear D gene. Germline CDR1 reads SGHTA; CDR2 reads FQGNSA. This CDR3 comprises 14 residues. V lost 6 bases to trimming and J lost 0 bases, with 12 bases between them. The CDR3 sequence is CASSEQRSSYEQYF. The CDR3 DNA reads TGTGCCAGCAGTGAACAGCGCTCCTCCTACGAGCAGTACTTC.

Regarding this clonotype: The DNA is left out, because the CDR3 cannot be placed on it with certainty; the CDR3 is given as TCRdb lists it. The chain uses TRBV11-2 and TRBJ2-7; TRBD2 is the table's D call and was not checked against the DNA. A total of 15 residues make up the CDR3, ends included. Germline lookup yields CDR1 SGHAT and CDR2 FQNNGV. This CDR3 reads CASSVGSGSVYEQHF.

The table lists this clonotype with a few counts. The chain couples TRBV4-1 to TRBJ2-7; the D is unclear. Germline CDR1 and CDR2: MGHRA and YSYEKL. V lost 1 base and J 9 bases, leaving 10 bases between the germline ends. This CDR3 spans 12 amino acids. The CDR3 is CASSQVNGRQYF. For the CDR3, the DNA is TGCGCCAGCAGCCAAGTAAACGGACGGCAGTACTTC.

The chain employs TRBV20-1 and TRBJ2-7; D remains ambiguous. Germline V gene data show CDR1 as DFQATT and CDR2 as SNEGSKA (reference sequence). The length of the CDR3 is 15 residues. DNA of the CDR3: TGCAGCCAAGAGTCGGAACGGCAAATGGCCTACGAGCAGTACTTC. It is translated as CSQESERQMAYEQYF.

As regards this clonotype: Being one base from a much bigger clone, this may be a read error. Because it lacks the conserved phenylalanine or tryptophan at the end, this CDR3 is likely a read error. This chain uses TRBV29-1 with TRBJ1-2; D is unclear. The V and J ends lost 8 bases and 2 bases respectively, with 12 bases between them. This CDR3 contains 12 residues. Germline V gene sequence: CDR1 SQVTM, CDR2 ANQGSEA. The CDR3 is CSSKTVNYGYTI. The CDR3 DNA reads as TGCAGCTCTAAGACTGTGAACTATGGCTACACCATC.

V is TRBV7-3 and J is TRBJ2-2; 10 bases are shared with TRBD2. The CDR3 loop spans 16 amino acids. Germline-derived CDR1 and CDR2 are SGHTA and FQGTGA. With 6 bases clipped from V and 5 bases from J, the junction kept 9 bases outside the gene matches. The CDR3 nucleotides are TGTGCCAGCAGTAAAACGACTAGCGGGCTAACCGGGGAGCTGTTTTTT. It is translated as CASSKTTSGLTGELFF.

This chain connects TRBV2 to TRBJ2-1; TRBD1 or TRBD2 may be the D gene (5 bases each). CDR1 is SNHLY, CDR2 FYNNEI, per germline. This CDR3 contains 15 residues. Trimming took 6 bases from V and 7 from J, leaving 19 bases between them. DNA for the CDR3: TGTGCCAGCAGCTACCCCGGGACCCCTGGGAATGAGCAGTTCTTC. Translated: CASSYPGTPGNEQFF.

This clonotype was recorded at least ten times. The gene calls are TRBV24-1 and TRBJ1-2; D is unclear. Trimming removed 4 bases at V and 3 bases at J, with 14 bases between. The CDR3 is 15 amino acids. CDR1 is KGHDR, CDR2 SFDVKD, per germline. The CDR3 sequence: CATSDPGALDYGYTF. The DNA for the CDR3 is TGTGCCACCAGTGACCCAGGAGCCTTGGACTATGGCTACACCTTC.

This clonotype was found many times. The rearrangement joins TRBV10-3 to TRBJ2-7, with D maybe TRBD2 (5 bases). This CDR3 has 14 amino acids. CDR1 is ENHRY, CDR2 SYGVKD, per germline. V gave up 9 bases and J gave up 2 bases, with 17 bases separating them. CDR3 loop: CAISSGSQTYEQYF. The CDR3, as DNA: TGTGCCATTTCTTCTGGGAGTCAAACCTACGAGCAGTACTTC.

Remarks on this clonotype: The junction does not match germline at one end; this may be a read error. The V and J genes are TRBV7-9 and TRBJ1-2; 9 bases map to TRBD1. Germline V gene lookup returns CDR1 SEHNR and CDR2 FQNEAQ (reference sequence). There are 14 residues in the CDR3. CDR3 DNA sequence: TGTGCCAGCAGCTCGGACAGGGGCTTGTATGGCTGCACCTTC. Protein sequence: CASSSDRGLYGCTF.

J is TRBJ2-7 and V is TRBV7-6; D possibly matches TRBD1 or TRBD2 (6 bases each). The germline CDR1 and CDR2 sequences are SGHVS and FNYEAQ. Trimming removed 5 bases at V and 3 bases at J, with 17 bases between. The CDR3 length is 15 residues. CDR3 sequence (DNA): TGTGCCAGCAGCCCAGAGGCGGGGACAAACTACGAGCAGTACTTC. Encoded protein: CASSPEAGTNYEQYF. Full variable domain (outside the CDR3, taken from reference TRBV7-6 and TRBJ2-7): GAGVSQSPRYKVTKRGQDVALRCDPISGHVSLYWYRQALGQGPEFLTYFNYEAQQDKSGLPNDRFSAERPEGSISTLTIQRTEQRDSAMYRCASSPEAGTNYEQYFGPGTRLTVT.

V usage is TRBV20-1 and J usage is TRBJ1-2; a weak D match, TRBD1 (6 bases). Trimming removed 3 bases from V and 3 bases from J, with 8 bases in between. CDR3 length: 12 residues. Germline CDR1 is DFQATT and CDR2 is SNEGSKA (reference sequence). CDR3 nucleotides: TGCAGTGCTAGCAGGGGTGACTATGGCTACACCTTC. Translating it yields CSASRGDYGYTF.

The chain employs TRBV10-3 and TRBJ2-3, with D hard to call. The germline gives CDR1 ENHRY, CDR2 SYGVKD. V lost 4 bases to trimming and J lost 4 bases, with 6 bases between them. The CDR3 loop spans 12 amino acids. CDR3 sequence reads: CAISVGPDTQYF. Here the CDR3 DNA reads TGTGCCATCAGTGTCGGACCAGATACGCAGTATTTT.

CDR3 region: CASSLARVGGNNYGYTF. The CDR3 DNA is TGTGCCAGCAGCTTAGCGCGGGTCGGAGGGAACAACTATGGCTACACCTTC. This sequence joins TRBV7-2 and TRBJ1-2; D remains ambiguous. V was trimmed by 0 bases and J by 2 bases, leaving 16 bases between them. The germline gives CDR1 SGHTA, CDR2 FQGNSA. The CDR3 extends over 17 amino acids. Full variable domain (missing parts from reference TRBV7-2 and TRBJ1-2): GAGVSQSPSNKVTEKGKDVELRCDPISGHTALYWYRQSLGQGLEFLIYFQGNSAPDKSGLPSDRFSAERTGGSVSTLTIQRTQQEDSAVYLCASSLARVGGNNYGYTFGSGTRLTVV.

This chain connects TRBV20-1 to TRBJ1-5; possible D gene TRBD1, 5 bases. V dropped 4 bases and J dropped 3 bases, with 13 bases sitting between them. This CDR3 comprises 14 residues. In germline, CDR1 is DFQATT, CDR2 SNEGSKA (reference sequence). In nucleotides, the CDR3 is TGCAGTGCTACAATGGGGGGACTCAATCAGCCCCAGCATTTT. This gives the protein CSATMGGLNQPQHF.